The 30 T cell receptor beta chains listed next were all sequenced from one sample in a study of T cell responses to AZD1222 COVID-19 vaccine. Measured with immunoSEQ multiplex PCR; TCRdb has only the in-frame clones, and not every one. This sample has fewer than 200,000 clones, with around nine tenths found just once. Here the sequenced sample was peripheral blood, taken 28 days after the second dose of the MenACWY control vaccine. These receptors came from an adult who received the MenACWY meningococcal vaccine as a control.

V is TRBV7-8 and J is TRBJ2-5, with a possible D match to TRBD1 (6 bases). CDR1 SGHVS and CDR2 FQNEAQ come from the germline V gene. The CDR3 covers 12 residues. The germline V and J ends were trimmed by 8 bases and 4 bases, with 11 bases remaining between them. CDR3 in DNA: TGTGCCAGCGGGAGCAGGGGAGAGACCCAGTACTTC. Its protein product is CASGSRGETQYF. The complete variable domain, with remaining parts taken from reference TRBV7-8 and TRBJ2-5, reads GAGVSQSPRYKVAKRGQDVALRCDPISGHVSLFWYQQALGQGPEFLTYFQNEAQLDKSGLPSDRFFAERPEGSVSTLKIQRTQQEDSAVYLCASGSRGETQYFGPGTRLLVL.

The chain's CDR3 is CASSQVSPGTSLLLSETQYF. CDR3 DNA: TGTGCCAGCAGCCAAGTATCCCCGGGGACTAGCCTGTTGCTAAGCGAGACCCAGTACTTC. The chain uses TRBV4-2 and TRBJ2-5, with TRBD2 matching over 9 bases. CDR1 is LGHNA and CDR2 is YNFKEQ in the germline V gene. The CDR3 covers 20 residues. Trimming at V came to 1 base and at J to 5 bases, leaving 20 bases not matched to a gene.

The rearrangement joins TRBV6-4 to TRBJ1-1; unclear D gene. Germline loops: CDR1 MRHNA, CDR2 SNTAGT. This CDR3 comprises 13 residues. V shed 2 bases and J shed 0 bases, with 4 bases lying between them. CDR3 coding DNA: TGTGCCAGCAGTGACACCCTGAACACTGAAGCTTTCTTT. It yields the protein CASSDTLNTEAFF.

CDR3 sequence reads: CASTVLAGVGELFF. CDR3 DNA sequence: TGTGCCAGCACCGTGCTCGCGGGGGTCGGGGAGCTGTTTTTT. The rearrangement uses TRBV7-9 and TRBJ2-2; TRBD2 agrees at 7 bases. This CDR3 contains 14 residues. Germline lookup yields CDR1 SEHNR and CDR2 FQNEAQ (reference sequence). Trimming at V came to 7 bases and at J to 7 bases, leaving 9 bases not matched to a gene. Using reference TRBV7-9 and TRBJ2-2 for the parts outside the CDR3, the full variable domain is DTGVSQNPRHKITKRGQNVTFRCDPISEHNRLYWYRQTLGQGPEFLTYFQNEAQLEKSRLLSDRFSAERPKGSFSTLEIQRTEQGDSAMYLCASTVLAGVGELFFGEGSRLTVL.

The chain has TRBV9 and TRBJ2-3; TRBD1 is a possible D gene (5 bases). V dropped 1 base and J dropped 1 base, with 7 bases sitting between them. The CDR3 runs 14 residues. Germline V CDR1 and CDR2: SGDLS, YYNGEE. The CDR3 sequence: CASSVLTGTDTQYF. Here the CDR3 DNA reads TGTGCCAGCAGCGTACTGACAGGCACAGATACGCAGTATTTT.

CDR3 sequence: CASSQGRISYEQYF. The CDR3 DNA is TGTGCCAGCAGCCAAGGCAGGATCTCCTACGAGCAGTACTTC. This rearrangement joins TRBV14 to TRBJ2-7; D remains ambiguous. Trimming removed 1 base from V and 0 bases from J, with 7 bases in between. The CDR3 has 14 residues. Germline V gives CDR1 SGHDN, CDR2 FVKESK.

This rearrangement joins TRBV6-2 or TRBV6-3 to TRBJ2-7, with TRBD2 matching over 7 bases. Germline CDR1 and CDR2: MNHEY and SVGEGT. CDR3 length: 12 residues. Losses at the gene ends were 5 bases for V and 2 bases for J; bases not matched to a gene: 0. CDR3 protein: CASSGGAYEQYF. The CDR3 DNA sequence: TGTGCCAGCAGTGGGGGGGCCTACGAGCAGTACTTC.

This chain connects TRBV7-3 to TRBJ2-5; the D is unclear. Germline loops: CDR1 SGHTA, CDR2 FQGTGA. V lost 2 bases and J lost 1, with 8 bases in between. CDR3 size: 14 residues. The CDR3 loop reads CASSLSAAQETQYF. The CDR3, as DNA: TGTGCCAGCAGCTTATCGGCAGCCCAAGAGACCCAGTACTTC.

The chain couples TRBV28 to TRBJ1-3; 9 positions match TRBD1. The CDR3 spans 13 residues. Germline V gene lookup returns CDR1 MDHEN and CDR2 SYDVKM. Germline trimming cut 10 bases from V and 2 bases from J; bases unmatched to any gene: 3. The DNA for the CDR3 is TGTGCCACATGGACAGGGGCTGGAAACACCATATATTTT. Its translation: CATWTGAGNTIYF. The variable domain in full, completed from reference TRBV28 and TRBJ1-3, reads DVKVTQSSRYLVKRTGEKVFLECVQDMDHENMFWYRQDPGLGLRLIYFSYDVKMKEKGDIPEGYSVSREKKERFSLILESASTNQTSMYLCATWTGAGNTIYFGEGSWLTVV.

This chain connects TRBV5-6 to TRBJ1-2, with 7 bases matching TRBD1. This CDR3 is built from 16 residues. The germline V gene encodes CDR1 SGHDT and CDR2 YYEEEE. V was clipped by 3 bases and J by 5 bases; unmatched bases: 13. The CDR3 region has the DNA TGTGCCAGCAGCTCCTCAACGACAGGGAAGGGATATGGCTACACCTTC. As protein: CASSSSTTGKGYGYTF.

V usage is TRBV12-3 or TRBV12-4 and J usage is TRBJ1-1; D is unclear. The CDR3 is 13 amino acids. V lost 3 bases to trimming and J lost 0 bases, with 5 bases between them. Here the CDR3 reads CASSFYMNTEAFF. The CDR3 DNA sequence: TGTGCCAGCAGTTTTTATATGAACACTGAAGCTTTCTTT.

This chain connects TRBV19 to TRBJ1-5; D is undetermined. V was cut by 7 bases and J by 5 bases, with 18 bases left in between. This CDR3 comprises 15 residues. The germline V gene encodes CDR1 LNHDA and CDR2 SQIVND (reference sequence). This chain's CDR3 is CASNRNFPTDQPQHF. The DNA for the CDR3 is TGTGCCAGTAACAGAAACTTCCCAACGGATCAGCCCCAGCATTTT.

The chain carries TRBV27 and TRBJ1-2; D uncertain. Trimming shortened V by 2 bases and J by 6 bases, and 19 bases separated the two germline ends. This CDR3 has 16 residues. The germline V gene encodes CDR1 MNHEY and CDR2 SMNVEV (reference sequence). The CDR3 sequence: CASSLIVTPDSNGYTF. Written as DNA, the CDR3 is TGTGCCAGCAGTTTAATAGTCACACCGGACTCCAATGGCTACACCTTC.

This rearrangement joins TRBV19 to TRBJ2-7; no definite D call. The length of the CDR3 is 13 residues. Germline V CDR1 and CDR2: LNHDA, SQIVND (reference sequence). V lost 6 bases to trimming and J lost 3 bases, with 12 bases between them. CDR3 loop: CASSPHGDYEQYF. CDR3 bases: TGTGCCAGTAGCCCCCATGGAGACTACGAGCAGTACTTC.

The V gene is TRBV11-3, the J gene TRBJ1-2; D possibly corresponds to TRBD1 (5 bases). Trimming pared 8 bases from V and 4 bases from J, leaving 17 bases between. The CDR3 consists of 14 residues. Germline V CDR1 and CDR2: SGHNT, YENEEA. As DNA, the CDR3 is TGTGCCAGCGGAGGGACCCAACCCTCCTATGGCTACACCTTC. Translating gives CASGGTQPSYGYTF.

This sequence joins TRBV11-2 and TRBJ2-5; unclear D gene. The CDR3 has 15 amino acids. V was trimmed by 5 bases and J by 3 bases, leaving 16 bases between them. Germline assignment: CDR1 SGHAT and CDR2 FQNNGV. The CDR3 DNA is TGTGCCAGCAGCCCCCCCCTAAGGGCGGAAGAGACCCAGTACTTC. Translated: CASSPPLRAEETQYF.

The chain has TRBV3-1 (or the pseudogene TRBV3-2) and TRBJ2-7; 9 bases align to TRBD2. Germline CDR1 LGHDT, CDR2 YNNKEL (reference sequence). V lost 0 bases, J lost 5 bases, and 8 bases stayed unmatched. There are 16 residues in the CDR3. The CDR3 region is CASSQEQLAGGDEQYF. The DNA for the CDR3 is TGTGCCAGCAGCCAAGAACAACTAGCGGGTGGAGACGAGCAGTACTTC.

The genes are TRBV11-2 and TRBJ1-1; D gene ambiguous. Germline V gene data show CDR1 as SGHAT and CDR2 as FQNNGV. The CDR3 is 14 amino acids. V gave up 3 bases and J gave up 3 bases, with 11 bases separating them. The CDR3 here is CASSLIGIDTEAFF. CDR3 nucleotides: TGTGCCAGCAGCTTGATAGGGATAGACACTGAAGCTTTCTTT.

This clone was picked up one time. J is TRBJ2-1 and V is TRBV7-6; 7 positions match TRBD2. The length of the CDR3 is 13 residues. Germline-derived CDR1 and CDR2 are SGHVS and FNYEAQ. The junction had 5 bases not matched to a gene; V was cut back by 3 bases and J by 9 bases. CDR3 protein: CASSLGTTLEQFF. The CDR3 DNA reads as TGTGCCAGCAGCTTGGGGACTACCCTTGAGCAGTTCTTC.

The chain has TRBV11-2 and TRBJ2-7; D ambiguous. Trimming shortened V by 1 base and J by 4 bases, and 5 bases separated the two germline ends. The CDR3 loop spans 12 amino acids. Per germline, CDR1 SGHAT and CDR2 FQNNGV. The CDR3 protein is CASSLGSYEQYF. CDR3 in DNA: TGTGCCAGCAGCTTAGGATCGTACGAGCAGTACTTC. Using reference TRBV11-2 and TRBJ2-7 for the parts outside the CDR3, the full variable domain is EAGVAQSPRYKIIEKRQSVAFWCNPISGHATLYWYQQILGQGPKLLIQFQNNGVVDDSQLPKDRFSAERLKGVDSTLKIQPAKLEDSAVYLCASSLGSYEQYFGPGTRLTVT.

The V gene is TRBV6-2 or TRBV6-3, the J gene TRBJ1-1; 7 bases align to TRBD1. Trimming took 6 bases from V and 4 from J; bases not matched to a gene: 8. CDR3 length: 14 residues. The germline V gene encodes CDR1 MNHEY and CDR2 SVGEGT. The CDR3 DNA is TGTGCCAGCAGCATACAGGGGTGGTTCACTGAAGCTTTCTTT. The encoded protein is CASSIQGWFTEAFF.

In DNA form, the CDR3 reads TGTGCCAGCAGCCACGGACAGAGTGAAGCTTTCTTT. Translation gives CASSHGQSEAFF. The chain couples TRBV6-2 or TRBV6-3 to TRBJ1-1, with D maybe TRBD1 (6 bases). The CDR3 covers 12 residues. Looked up from germline, CDR1 is MNHEY and CDR2 is SVGEGT. Trimming took off 6 bases at V and 7 bases at J, with 12 bases between the two ends.

V usage is TRBV2 and J usage is TRBJ2-7; no clear D gene. V was clipped by 3 bases and J by 6 bases, with 12 bases between them. Per the germline V gene, CDR1 is SNHLY and CDR2 is FYNNEI. This CDR3 comprises 13 residues. Written as DNA, the CDR3 is TGTGCCAGCAGTGATATAGGGTACGGCGAGCAGTACTTC. It codes for CASSDIGYGEQYF.

The rearrangement joins TRBV11-3 to TRBJ2-3; D assignment may be TRBD1 or TRBD2 (5 bases each). The CDR3 spans 15 residues. V shed 6 bases and J shed 0 bases, with 13 bases lying between them. Germline V lookup: CDR1 SGHNT, CDR2 YENEEA. CDR3 amino acids: CASRGETDSTDTQYF. The CDR3 coding sequence is TGTGCCAGCAGGGGGGAAACAGATAGCACAGATACGCAGTATTTT. Filled out from reference TRBV11-3 and TRBJ2-3, the complete variable domain reads EAGVVQSPRYKIIEKKQPVAFWCNPISGHNTLYWYLQNLGQGPELLIRYENEEAVDDSQLPKDRFSAERLKGVDSTLKIQPAELGDSAVYLCASRGETDSTDTQYFGPGTRLTVL.

V gene TRBV5-1 combines with J gene TRBJ2-1; D is possibly TRBD2 (6 bases). Between the trimmed V and J ends, which lost 0 bases and 7 bases, there was a span of 17 bases. Germline CDR1 SGHRS, CDR2 YFSETQ. The CDR3 sequence is 16 residues long. CDR3 region: CASSLEAGPGPNEQFF. In DNA, the CDR3 is TGCGCCAGCAGCTTGGAGGCGGGACCCGGCCCAAATGAGCAGTTCTTC.

The chain has TRBV3-1 (or the pseudogene TRBV3-2) and TRBJ1-2; 10 bases align to TRBD1. V shed 3 bases, J shed 8 bases, and the junction held 3 bases outside the gene matches. CDR1 is LGHDT, CDR2 YNNKEL, per germline (reference sequence). The CDR3 loop spans 13 amino acids. The CDR3 protein is CASSQPTGGGYTF. DNA for the CDR3: TGTGCCAGCAGCCAGCCGACAGGGGGCGGCTACACCTTC.

This clone was recorded only once. The chain has TRBV7-2 and TRBJ2-2; no firm D call. The V and J ends lost 1 base and 4 bases respectively, with 13 bases between them. Germline V gene lookup returns CDR1 SGHTA and CDR2 FQGNSA. The CDR3 is made up of 16 amino acids. CDR3 amino acids: CASSLEGASGTGELFF. The DNA for the CDR3 is TGTGCCAGCAGCTTAGAGGGCGCGAGTGGCACCGGGGAGCTGTTTTTT.

The V call is TRBV25-1, the J call TRBJ2-7; TRBD2 matches at 13 bases. CDR1 MGHDK and CDR2 SYGVNS come from the germline V gene. CDR3 size: 17 residues. V lost 2 bases and J lost 0; bases outside the gene matches: 4. CDR3 in amino acids: CASSELLAGGPSYEQYF. Written as DNA, the CDR3 is TGTGCCAGCAGTGAACTACTAGCGGGAGGGCCCTCCTACGAGCAGTACTTC.

The chain has TRBV10-3 and TRBJ1-2, with 8 bases that match TRBD1. V dropped 0 bases and J dropped 5; count of bases not matched to a gene: 8. The CDR3 runs to 16 residues. CDR1 and CDR2 (germline): ENHRY, SYGVKD. CDR3 sequence (DNA): TGTGCCATCAGTGAGTCGGCGTTAGGACAGGGTTATGGCTACACCTTC. As protein: CAISESALGQGYGYTF.

The rearrangement joins TRBV20-1 to TRBJ2-1; D gene ambiguous. The CDR3 loop spans 14 amino acids. From germline, CDR1 is DFQATT and CDR2 SNEGSKA (reference sequence). V lost 3 bases, J lost 10 bases, and 19 bases lay in between. In DNA form, the CDR3 reads TGCAGTGCTAGTTCGTCTAGTCGTAGTTCCGAGCAGTTCTTC. This translates into CSASSSSRSSEQFF.